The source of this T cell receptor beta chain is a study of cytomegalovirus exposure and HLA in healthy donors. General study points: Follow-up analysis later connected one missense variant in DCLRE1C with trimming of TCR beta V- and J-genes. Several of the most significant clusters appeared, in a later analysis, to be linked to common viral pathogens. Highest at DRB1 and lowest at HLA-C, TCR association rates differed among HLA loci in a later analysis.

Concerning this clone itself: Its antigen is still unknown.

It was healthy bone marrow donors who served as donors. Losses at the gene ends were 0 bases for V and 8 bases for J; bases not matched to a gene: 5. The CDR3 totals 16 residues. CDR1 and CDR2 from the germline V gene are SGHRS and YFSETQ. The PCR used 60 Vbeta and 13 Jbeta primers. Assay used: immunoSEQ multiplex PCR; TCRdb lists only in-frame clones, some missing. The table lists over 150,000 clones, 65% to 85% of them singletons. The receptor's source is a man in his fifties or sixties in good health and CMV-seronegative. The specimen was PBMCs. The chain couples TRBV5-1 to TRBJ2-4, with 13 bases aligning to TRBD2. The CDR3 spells CASSLGTSGRGDIQYF. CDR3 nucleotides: TGCGCCAGCAGCTTGGGGACTAGCGGGAGAGGTGACATTCAGTACTTC.